Each of the 27 T cell receptor beta chains below was sequenced from the same sample in a study of graft-versus-host responses after intestinal transplantation. The culture paired approximately 200,000 irradiated violet-dye-labeled stimulators with approximately 200,000 CFSE-labeled responders. Profiled with immunoSEQ multiplex PCR; TCRdb holds only in-frame clones, not every one. Of about 22,000 clones in the sample, 40% to 45% are singletons; the top ten hold approximately 1.6%. The source was alloreactive CD8+ T cells from a mixed lymphocyte reaction culture, collected before intestinal transplant. Described subset: CFSE-low proliferating T cells sorted from approximately 6-day pre-transplant mixed lymphocyte reaction (GvH or HvG direction). The receptor set was obtained from a human patient who received an intestinal transplant.

The chain employs TRBV30 and TRBJ2-2; weak D call: TRBD2 (6 bases). The CDR3 loop spans 14 amino acids. Germline lookup yields CDR1 GTSNPN and CDR2 SVGIG (reference sequence). The V end lost 4 bases, the J end lost 2 bases, and 11 bases lay between the germline ends. CDR3 sequence reads: CAWTRGINTGELFF. CDR3 nucleotide sequence: TGTGCCTGGACCCGGGGGATTAACACCGGGGAGCTGTTTTTT.

The CDR3 DNA sequence: TGTGCCAGAATCCCTCACGGCTACACCTTC. It is translated as CARIPHGYTF. This chain uses TRBV5-3 with TRBJ1-2; D not resolved. TRBV5-3 is flagged as an ORF with uncertain function. There are 10 residues in the CDR3. Trimming removed 6 bases at V and 8 bases at J, with 8 bases between.

This clone was seen a handful of times. The rearrangement joins TRBV6-5 to TRBJ2-7; D gene uncertain. The germline gives CDR1 MNHEY, CDR2 SVGAGI. This CDR3 is 16 amino acids long. V lost 1 base, J lost 3 bases, and 16 bases lay in between. The CDR3 reads CASSYLRLGRNYEQYF. DNA of the CDR3: TGTGCCAGCAGTTACTTAAGACTGGGTCGGAACTACGAGCAGTACTTC.

The chain links TRBV6-5 to TRBJ2-7, with D perhaps TRBD1 or TRBD2 (5 bases each). The CDR3 has 15 residues. Germline CDR1 reads MNHEY; CDR2 reads SVGAGI. V dropped 6 bases and J dropped 2 bases, with 17 bases sitting between them. DNA for the CDR3: TGTGCCAGCAGCCCCCGGAGAGGGGAAACCTACGAGCAGTACTTC. Protein product: CASSPRRGETYEQYF.

This chain uses TRBV30 with TRBJ1-2; D is uncertain. V was pared by 1 base and J by 0 bases, with 9 bases between. The CDR3 spans 14 residues. Germline V gives CDR1 GTSNPN, CDR2 SVGIG (reference sequence). Here the CDR3 reads CAWSAQEANYGYTF. CDR3 coding DNA: TGTGCCTGGAGTGCGCAGGAGGCTAACTATGGCTACACCTTC.

This clone was detected a few times. J is TRBJ2-5 and V is TRBV7-9; the D gene could be TRBD1 or TRBD2 (5 bases each). Germline CDR1 is SEHNR and CDR2 is FQNEAQ (reference sequence). Trimming stripped 5 bases from V and 1 base from J, with 11 bases between. CDR3 length: 14 residues. The CDR3 DNA sequence: TGTGCCAGCAGCCCGGGACGTACCCAAGAGACCCAGTACTTC. Translation: CASSPGRTQETQYF.

V is TRBV5-5 and J is TRBJ1-2; D not certain. Trimming pared 0 bases from V and 4 bases from J, leaving 10 bases between. Germline values: CDR1 SGHKS, CDR2 YYEKEE (reference sequence). The CDR3 sequence is 14 residues long. CDR3 nucleotides: TGTGCCAGCAGCTTGGGCCCTTCGACCTATGGCTACACCTTC. It encodes CASSLGPSTYGYTF. Combining the CDR3 with reference TRBV5-5 and TRBJ1-2 gives the whole variable domain DAGVTQSPTHLIKTRGQQVTLRCSPISGHKSVSWYQQVLGQGPQFIFQYYEKEERGRGNFPDRFSARQFPNYSSELNVNALLLGDSALYLCASSLGPSTYGYTFGSGTRLTVV.

This clone rates as medium-sized. V usage is TRBV19 and J usage is TRBJ1-5; the D is unclear. Germline-derived CDR1 and CDR2 are LNHDA and SQIVND (reference sequence). Trimming took 3 bases from V and 0 from J, leaving 12 bases between them. The CDR3 is made up of 16 amino acids. In DNA, the CDR3 is TGTGCCAGTAGTATCGGACGCGTATATAGCAATCAGCCCCAGCATTTT. It translates to CASSIGRVYSNQPQHF.

The V and J genes are TRBV5-4 and TRBJ1-2; tentatively, D is TRBD1 (6 bases). The CDR3 consists of 12 residues. Deletions cut 2 bases from V and 7 bases from J, with 9 bases between. CDR1 is SGHNT and CDR2 is YYREEE in the germline V gene (reference sequence). This CDR3 is CASSFRGFGYTF. CDR3 nucleotide sequence: TGTGCCAGCAGCTTCAGGGGTTTTGGCTACACCTTC.

This clone was counted a few times. The chain joins TRBV7-6 to TRBJ2-6, with D uncertain. This CDR3 is built from 15 residues. Germline V gives CDR1 SGHVS, CDR2 FNYEAQ. V shed 1 base and J shed 0 bases, with 4 bases lying between them. CDR3 loop: CASSLDSSGANVLTF. The DNA for the CDR3 is TGTGCCAGCAGCTTAGACAGCTCTGGGGCCAACGTCCTGACTTTC.

This clone was found once. The rearrangement joins TRBV18 to TRBJ2-5; D not resolved. Germline V CDR1 and CDR2: KGHSH, LQKENI. The CDR3 loop spans 15 amino acids. The V gene lost 1 base and the J gene lost 5 bases, with 14 bases spanning the gap. This CDR3 is CASSPQRRLLETQYF. CDR3 bases: TGTGCCAGCTCACCACAAAGGCGACTCTTGGAGACCCAGTACTTC.

This clone was counted only a few times. The chain combines TRBV28 with TRBJ2-5, with D unresolved. The CDR3 covers 13 residues. Between the trimmed V and J ends, which lost 8 bases and 4 bases, there was a span of 14 bases. Germline CDR1 and CDR2: MDHEN and SYDVKM. This CDR3 is CASGPRTAETQYF. Here the CDR3 DNA reads TGTGCCAGCGGGCCTAGGACCGCAGAGACCCAGTACTTC.

The gene calls are TRBV28 and TRBJ2-7; no clear D. The CDR3 totals 12 residues. The germline V gene encodes CDR1 MDHEN and CDR2 SYDVKM. The V gene lost 6 bases and the J gene lost 9 bases, with 15 bases spanning the gap. CDR3 nucleotide sequence: TGTGCCAGCAGCCTCGCGCTCCCCAGGCAGTACTTC. Translated, it gives CASSLALPRQYF.

V gene TRBV29-1 combines with J gene TRBJ1-1; TRBD1 might be the D (5 bases). The V gene's germline CDR1 is SQVTM and CDR2 ANQGSEA. The V and J ends lost 4 bases and 0 bases respectively, with 12 bases between them. The CDR3 totals 14 residues. CDR3 sequence: CSVGGGTLNTEAFF. The CDR3 region has the DNA TGCAGCGTTGGCGGGGGGACCCTGAACACTGAAGCTTTCTTT.

This clone is medium-sized in the sample. V is TRBV7-2 and J is TRBJ1-2; TRBD1 is a possible D gene (5 bases). The CDR3 has 14 residues. Germline CDR1 and CDR2: SGHTA and FQGNSA. Trimming cost V 6 bases and J 3 bases, with 14 bases left between them. The CDR3 DNA reads as TGTGCCAGCAGTTCATCGGGGGGGTACTATGGCTACACCTTC. This encodes CASSSSGGYYGYTF.

J is TRBJ1-2 and V is TRBV11-2, with 7 nucleotides matching TRBD1. The CDR3 contains 13 residues. J gave up 4 bases and V 4 bases, and 3 bases lay outside the gene matches. The germline CDR1 and CDR2 sequences are SGHAT and FQNNGV. CDR3 DNA sequence: TGTGCCAGCAGCTCACAGGGGTCCTATGGCTACACCTTC. It encodes CASSSQGSYGYTF.

The chain links TRBV15 to TRBJ2-7; D perhaps matches TRBD1 (6 bases). This CDR3 comprises 14 residues. The V end lost 3 bases, the J end lost 0 bases, and 9 bases lay between the germline ends. CDR1 and CDR2 (germline): LNHNV, YYDKDF (reference sequence). The CDR3 DNA reads TGTGCCACCAGCAGCCGGGACACCTCCTACGAGCAGTACTTC. Protein: CATSSRDTSYEQYF.

The V gene is TRBV11-3, the J gene TRBJ2-1; the D gene is possibly TRBD2 (5 bases). The CDR3 is 15 residues long. CDR1 and CDR2 (germline): SGHNT, YENEEA. V was trimmed by 2 bases and J by 4 bases, leaving 12 bases between them. DNA of the CDR3: TGTGCCAGCAGCTTATTGGCAACTAGGTACAATGAGCAGTTCTTC. As protein: CASSLLATRYNEQFF.

The rearrangement uses TRBV7-2 and TRBJ2-1, with TRBD2 identical over 7 bases. The germline gives CDR1 SGHTA, CDR2 FQGNSA. V dropped 5 bases and J dropped 6; count of bases not matched to a gene: 7. The length of the CDR3 is 14 residues. DNA of the CDR3: TGTGCCAGCAGCCAAGTGACTAGCTTCAATGAGCAGTTCTTC. This codes for CASSQVTSFNEQFF.

The V call is TRBV25-1, the J call TRBJ1-1, with TRBD1 identical over 9 bases. The CDR3 length is 15 residues. After removal of 3 bases from V and 5 bases from J, the junction contained 7 bases not matched to a gene. Germline V CDR1 and CDR2: MGHDK, SYGVNS. CDR3 bases: TGTGCCAGCAGTGACTGGATCGACAGGGGGACTGAAGCTTTCTTT. Its translation: CASSDWIDRGTEAFF.

The gene calls are TRBV4-1 and TRBJ1-2, with 9 bases identical to TRBD1. The germline gives CDR1 MGHRA, CDR2 YSYEKL. This CDR3 is built from 14 residues. With V trimmed by 5 bases and J by 6 bases, 7 bases remained unmatched. The CDR3 DNA follows: TGCGCCAGCAGCTATACCGGGACAGGGAATGGCTACACCTTC. It codes for CASSYTGTGNGYTF.

This clone has just a few counts. V gene TRBV6-5 combines with J gene TRBJ1-2; D uncertain. Germline V lookup: CDR1 MNHEY, CDR2 SVGAGI. The CDR3 covers 13 residues. V was trimmed by 2 bases and J by 3 bases, leaving 7 bases between them. CDR3 sequence: CASSYTADYGYTF. The CDR3 nucleotides read TGTGCCAGCAGTTACACGGCAGACTATGGCTACACCTTC.

This clone was seen only a few times. The V call is TRBV5-4, the J call TRBJ1-4; 9 bases are a match to TRBD1. Losses at the gene ends were 2 bases for V and 4 bases for J; bases not matched to a gene: 3. Per the germline V gene, CDR1 is SGHNT and CDR2 is YYREEE (reference sequence). The CDR3 contains 15 residues. CDR3 nucleotide sequence: TGTGCCAGCAGCTTTGGGACAGGGTATAATGAAAAACTGTTTTTT. This translates into CASSFGTGYNEKLFF. The entire variable domain, with the rest obtained from reference TRBV5-4 and TRBJ1-4, is as follows: ETGVTQSPTHLIKTRGQQVTLRCSSQSGHNTVSWYQQALGQGPQFIFQYYREEENGRGNFPPRFSGLQFPNYSSELNVNALELDDSALYLCASSFGTGYNEKLFFGSGTQLSVL.

This clone has just one count. The gene calls are TRBV28 and TRBJ2-1, with D hard to call. The V end lost 8 bases, the J end lost 0 bases, and 17 bases lay between the germline ends. Germline CDR1 and CDR2: MDHEN and SYDVKM. The CDR3 contains 16 residues. CDR3 sequence: CASWGTLAHSYNEQFF. CDR3 nucleotides: TGTGCCAGCTGGGGAACCTTAGCTCACTCCTACAATGAGCAGTTCTTC.

This clone was seen just once. The chain recombines TRBV6-5 with TRBJ2-3; 7 bases are a match to TRBD2. V shed 6 bases, J shed 4 bases, and the junction held 10 bases outside the gene matches. The CDR3 extends over 15 amino acids. Germline V gene data show CDR1 as MNHEY and CDR2 as SVGAGI. DNA of the CDR3: TGTGCCAGCAGCCCTATTCCGGGGGGTCCAGATACGCAGTATTTT. Amino acids: CASSPIPGGPDTQYF.

This chain joins TRBV27 and TRBJ1-1; D might be TRBD1 (5 bases). The ends were cut back, 2 bases at V and 4 bases at J, with 8 bases in the middle. Germline V gene lookup returns CDR1 MNHEY and CDR2 SMNVEV (reference sequence). The CDR3 spans 13 residues. CDR3 DNA sequence: TGTGCCAGCAGTTTAGGCAGGGCCACTGAAGCTTTCTTT. It codes for CASSLGRATEAFF.

CDR3 nucleotide sequence: TGTGCCAGCAGCCGGTCCTTCACAGATACGCAGTATTTT. Residues: CASSRSFTDTQYF. The V call is TRBV6-1, the J call TRBJ2-3, with unresolved D. The CDR3 covers 13 residues. V was shortened by 6 bases and J by 2 bases, with 9 bases between the two germline ends. Looked up from germline, CDR1 is MNHNS and CDR2 is SASEGT.